This entry describes one T cell receptor (beta chain). Its antigen is not yet known. No base-level quality is on record; no much larger clone is a single base apart. The data are from a study of T cell responses to AZD1222 COVID-19 vaccine (dated by TCRdb to the early 2020s). Context from the whole study: A total of approximately 240 trial participants underwent TCR sequencing, of whom around 200 received two doses of AZD1222 and about 26 received two doses of the MenACWY control vaccine. Enrollment into the trials was organized by age into subgroups of 18-55, 56-69 and 70-plus years, and those subgroups contained around 150, 28 and 57 TCR-sequenced participants, respectively. Summary of the overall study and its limitations: Participants were mostly white British, with more females than males. The authors suggested clonal diversity may have been underestimated. Conclusions about previously exposed vaccinees are limited because only a handful of AZD1222 recipients were SARS-CoV-2 seropositive at baseline. Because no day 14 peak-response samples were available, repertoires were characterized only after the peak T cell response. Nearly half of unique spike-specific TCRs reportedly recognized epitopes outside regions mutated in the B.1.351 and B.1.1.7 variants. CD4 TCRs associated with the vaccine covered the entire spike protein, and the dominant responses were in regions 160-218 and 743-854. After two AZD1222 doses, spike-specific TCR breadth and depth were significantly higher than at day 0 and than in MenACWY recipients. The 56-69-year group was small, and its depth increase did not reach significance, likely because of low power.

The meaning of the sample's time point label: about 28 days (+/-7) after the second vaccine dose. AZD1222 recipients whose second dose came at about 4 weeks and those whose second dose came at about 12 weeks were combined into one group, since spike-specific TCR depth and breadth did not differ between the two schedules. Samples from vaccinated people were obtained from the UK trials COV001 and COV002, which included a single-blind randomized controlled phase 2/3 trial of AZD1222 (ChAdOx1 nCoV-19) in healthy adults. For TCRbeta chain sequencing, PBMC samples were collected from trial participants at day 0 and at day 28 after the second dose. The CDR3 regions of human TCRbeta chains were subjected to immunosequencing. Under the source paper's analysis protocol: TCRs in the repertoires were compared against a reference library of SARS-CoV-2-specific TCRs that had been generated with the MIRA antigen-specificity platform. Breadth meant the fraction of unique TCRs that were SARS-CoV-2-associated, whereas depth meant the fraction of total T cells that were SARS-CoV-2-associated. Using the MIRA data, each spike-specific TCR was mapped to the spike region that the TCR reacts to and placed in a CD4 or CD8 class. Log10-transformed breadth and depth values were compared by one-way ANOVA with Sidak's multiple comparisons tests. TCRdb holds this immuneACCESS table with in-frame rearrangements only. Some clones are missing; in checked studies, unresolved V genes explain under half, and the rest has no known cause. That table supplies the V and J calls and clone size; D and trimming were determined from the DNA. The sample table shows roughly 92,000 clones, and around nine tenths are seen once. 4% to 5% of the sample rests with the top ten.

The receptor was isolated from an adult who received the AZD1222 COVID-19 vaccine. This sample comprised peripheral blood, obtained 28 days after the second AZD1222 dose.

In nucleotide form, the sequence is TGTGCCAGCAGCCAGACAGGGTATCTTGGTGAGACCCAGTACTTC. Its protein reads: CASSQTGYLGETQYF. The sequence links TRBV11-2 to TRBJ2-5, with 7 central nucleotides matching TRBD1. V lost 5 bases and J lost 5 bases, and the count of bases not matched to a germline gene is 11. The germline V gene sets CDR1 to SGHAT and CDR2 to FQNNGV. The CDR3 goes from the cysteine to the phenylalanine over 15 residues. Just CDR3 DNA is preserved here, 45 bases in frame from base 1.